This TCR beta chain comes out of a study of blood T cell repertoires in COVID-19. Germline lookup yields CDR1 LGHDT and CDR2 YNNKEL (reference sequence). There are 16 residues in the CDR3. Trimming cost V 4 bases and J 4 bases, with 19 bases left between them. In this sample, this clone turned up a few times. Produced via immunoSEQ multiplex PCR; TCRdb's table is partial and in-frame only. The sample has 200,000 to 300,000 clones; roughly 81% are singletons. It was during active infection that Seattle patients were enrolled and then longitudinally followed. The chain couples TRBV3-1 (or the pseudogene TRBV3-2) to TRBJ1-2; tentatively, D is TRBD1 (6 bases). The sample comprised peripheral blood. This receptor was obtained from a woman over 75 with COVID-19, enrolled during active disease. The CDR3 bases are TGTGCCAGCAGCCCCTGGACGGACAGACCAAGCTATGGCTACACCTTC. It codes for CASSPWTDRPSYGYTF.